This TCR beta chain was recovered during a study of T cells in Graves' hyperthyroidism and ophthalmopathy. A word on this clonotype: No antigen is known for it.

Study observations and caveats: Ophthalmopathy, which appeared later, was predicted by the model a median about 6 months before onset. Most clonotypes expanded in thyroid above 0.001 were likewise present in blood.

RNA transcripts provided the source from which TCR beta CDR3 regions were amplified. First-round RT-PCR targeting the TCR CDR3 was performed with the HTBI primer set. One entry per CDR3 protein, called by TCRdb with MiXCR from the multiplex PCR reads. The sample includes some 510,000 distinct CDR3 sequences, around 42% of them seen just once. Trimming left V 6 bases short and J 0 bases short, with 15 bases between. Germline CDR1 MGHDK, CDR2 SYGVNS. This CDR3 has 16 amino acids. The origin of this receptor is a woman younger than 30 with Graves' hyperthyroidism. V usage is TRBV25-1 and J usage is TRBJ1-3; no firm D call. The sequenced sample consisted of peripheral blood or thyroid tissue (not recorded which). Here the CDR3 reads CASSQDISISGNTIYF. CDR3 bases: TGTGCCAGCAGCCAAGATATTTCTATCTCTGGAAACACCATATATTTT. The entire variable domain, with the rest obtained from reference TRBV25-1 and TRBJ1-3, is as follows: EADIYQTPRYLVIGTGKKITLECSQTMGHDKMYWYQQDPGMELHLIHYSYGVNSTEKGDLSSESTVSRIRTEHFPLTLESARPSHTSQYLCASSQDISISGNTIYFGEGSWLTVV.